Below, 29 T cell receptor beta chains from the same sample are listed, as sequenced in a study of T cell responses to AZD1222 COVID-19 vaccine. TCRdb's table, derived via immunoSEQ multiplex PCR, lists solely in-frame clones and lacks some. The data show more than 35,000 clones, 83% seen once. The sample was peripheral blood, taken on day 0 of AZD1222 vaccination. All receptors derive from an adult in good health.

The V and J genes are TRBV18 and TRBJ2-2; 10 positions agree with TRBD1. The CDR3 contains 16 residues. Germline CDR1 is KGHSH and CDR2 is LQKENI. With V trimmed by 3 bases and J by 4 bases, 5 bases remained unmatched. For the CDR3, the DNA is TGTGCCAGCTCACCGCCGGGACAGGGGACCACCGGGGAGCTGTTTTTT. Translating it yields CASSPPGQGTTGELFF. Using reference TRBV18 and TRBJ2-2 for the parts outside the CDR3, the full variable domain is NAGVMQNPRHLVRRRGQEARLRCSPMKGHSHVYWYRQLPEEGLKFMVYLQKENIIDESGMPKERFSAEFPKEGPSILRIQQVVRGDSAAYFCASSPPGQGTTGELFFGEGSRLTVL.

As to this clone: At one end the junction does not follow the germline gene, possibly because of a read error. V usage is TRBV7-2 and J usage is TRBJ2-1; D possibly corresponds to TRBD1 (6 bases). Germline V gene data show CDR1 as SGHTA and CDR2 as FQGNSA. The CDR3 is made up of 19 amino acids. The CDR3 DNA follows: TGTGTCAGCAGCTCGACAGGATTTGGTGCTTTACGGTCCTACAATGAGCAGTTCTTC. As protein: CVSSSTGFGALRSYNEQFF.

This sequence joins TRBV9 and TRBJ2-7; D tentatively fits TRBD1 or TRBD2 (6 bases each). V was clipped by 0 bases and J by 1 base, with 14 bases between them. The CDR3 length is 16 residues. Germline assignment: CDR1 SGDLS and CDR2 YYNGEE. CDR3 sequence reads: CASSVGTGAQSYEQYF. The CDR3 region has the DNA TGTGCCAGCAGCGTAGGGACGGGGGCGCAATCCTACGAGCAGTACTTC.

The V call is TRBV6-2 or TRBV6-3, the J call TRBJ2-6; either TRBD1 or TRBD2 may fit D (5 bases each). Germline V gene lookup returns CDR1 MNHEY and CDR2 SVGEGT. CDR3 length: 20 amino acids. V lost 2 bases and J lost 0, with 20 bases in between. The CDR3 DNA reads as TGTGCCAGCAGTTACGTACTCAGGGAGAGCTCTCTCTCTGGGGCCAACGTCCTGACTTTC. Encoded protein: CASSYVLRESSLSGANVLTF.

A note on this clone: One junction end disagrees with the germline gene, perhaps due to a read error. V and J are TRBV2 and TRBJ2-6; TRBD1 is a possible D gene (5 bases). The CDR3 spans 14 residues. Germline V CDR1 and CDR2: SNHLY, FYNNEI. In DNA, the CDR3 is TGTGCCAGCAGAAAGAGCTCTGGGGCCGACGTCCTGACTTTC. It is translated as CASRKSSGADVLTF. The whole variable domain, filled in from reference TRBV2 and TRBJ2-6, reads EPEVTQTPSHQVTQMGQEVILRCVPISNHLYFYWYRQILGQKVEFLVSFYNNEISEKSEIFDDQFSVERPDGSNFTLKIRSTKLEDSAMYFCASRKSSGADVLTFGAGSRLTVL.

In this sample, this clone turned up once. The gene calls are TRBV7-9 and TRBJ1-5, with TRBD1 identical over 10 bases. Germline lookup yields CDR1 SEHNR and CDR2 FQNEAQ (reference sequence). V dropped 5 bases and J dropped 4; count of bases not matched to a gene: 5. CDR3 length: 15 residues. The DNA for the CDR3 is TGTGCCAGCAGCCTGGGACAGGGGTGGAATCAGCCCCAGCATTTT. Amino acid sequence: CASSLGQGWNQPQHF.

The rearrangement links TRBV29-1 to TRBJ2-5, with D perhaps matching TRBD2 (7 bases). The CDR3 sequence is 14 residues long. V lost 6 bases to trimming and J lost 2 bases, with 16 bases between them. Germline V gene sequence: CDR1 SQVTM, CDR2 ANQGSEA. For the CDR3, the DNA is TGCAGCGTGGGGGCTAGCGGAGGACAAGAGACCCAGTACTTC. This sequence encodes CSVGASGGQETQYF.

The chain joins TRBV12-5 to TRBJ2-5, with D tentatively TRBD1 (6 bases). The ends were cut back, 1 base at V and 5 bases at J, with 8 bases in the middle. Germline V gene sequence: CDR1 LGHNT, CDR2 FRNRAP. The CDR3 extends over 13 amino acids. This chain's CDR3 is CASGLGQAETQYF. For the CDR3, the DNA is TGTGCTAGTGGTTTGGGACAGGCGGAGACCCAGTACTTC.

There are many counts of this clone. The rearrangement links TRBV2 to TRBJ1-1; D is possibly TRBD1 (5 bases). The CDR3 has 13 amino acids. Germline V lookup: CDR1 SNHLY, CDR2 FYNNEI. V lost 3 bases and J 6 bases, leaving 11 bases between the germline ends. CDR3 region: CASSDLLGAEAFF. The CDR3 DNA is TGTGCCAGCAGTGATTTACTGGGGGCTGAAGCTTTCTTT.

The count of this clone is one. V is TRBV24-1 and J is TRBJ1-5; 11 bases line up with TRBD1. Germline assignment: CDR1 KGHDR and CDR2 SFDVKD. J was trimmed by 13 bases and V by 7 bases; bases with no gene match: 11. The CDR3 runs to 14 residues. The CDR3 DNA is TGTGCCACCAGCTCAGGACAGGGGGCGGGAGGGCAGCATTTT. This translates into CATSSGQGAGGQHF.

V usage is TRBV11-3 and J usage is TRBJ2-5; 9 positions agree with TRBD1. Germline V gene data show CDR1 as SGHNT and CDR2 as YENEEA. J lost 5 bases, V lost 4 bases, and 5 bases had no gene match. CDR3 length equals 14 residues. CDR3 nucleotides: TGTGCCAGCAGCTCCACAGGGGGCGGCGAGACCCAGTACTTC. Its protein is CASSSTGGGETQYF.

The chain carries TRBV9 and TRBJ1-1; perhaps TRBD1 as D (5 bases). The V end lost 4 bases, the J end lost 4 bases, and 20 bases lay between the germline ends. Germline CDR1 SGDLS, CDR2 YYNGEE. The CDR3 has 16 amino acids. The CDR3 reads CASSPGGPVSGTEAFF. CDR3 DNA sequence: TGTGCCAGCAGCCCGGGGGGTCCGGTTTCGGGCACTGAAGCTTTCTTT. Complete variable domain (other parts from reference TRBV9 and TRBJ1-1): DSGVTQTPKHLITATGQRVTLRCSPRSGDLSVYWYQQSLDQGLQFLIQYYNGEERAKGNILERFSAQQFPDLHSELNLSSLELGDSALYFCASSPGGPVSGTEAFFGQGTRLTVV.

The chain is built from TRBV6-2 or TRBV6-3 and TRBJ1-6, with a possible D match to TRBD1 (5 bases). V gave up 2 bases and J gave up 1 base, with 6 bases separating them. The germline V gene has CDR1 MNHEY and CDR2 SVGEGT. This CDR3 is built from 15 residues. CDR3 in DNA: TGTGCCAGCAGTTACAGGGGTTCCTATAATTCACCCCTCCACTTT. Amino acids: CASSYRGSYNSPLHF.

V gene TRBV5-6 combines with J gene TRBJ1-2; 10 nucleotides align to TRBD1. V shed 4 bases and J 2 bases; nucleotides not matched to a gene: 2. Germline V lookup: CDR1 SGHDT, CDR2 YYEEEE. The CDR3 consists of 14 residues. The CDR3 sequence is CASSPGQGNYGYTF. The CDR3 nucleotides read TGTGCCAGCAGCCCGGGACAGGGGAACTATGGCTACACCTTC.

This clone was recorded once. V gene TRBV12-3 or TRBV12-4 combines with J gene TRBJ2-1; D remains ambiguous. Trimming removed 3 bases from V and 8 bases from J, with 8 bases in between. CDR3 length equals 12 residues. The CDR3, as DNA: TGTGCCAGCAGTTTCCCATCAGATGAGCAGTTCTTC. This codes for CASSFPSDEQFF.

The rearrangement uses TRBV19 and TRBJ2-3; 10 bases line up with TRBD2. The germline V gene encodes CDR1 LNHDA and CDR2 SQIVND (reference sequence). CDR3 length: 16 residues. Trimming took 4 bases from V and 2 from J; bases not matched to a gene: 6. This CDR3 reads CASSRVAGGNTDTQYF. The CDR3 DNA reads as TGTGCCAGTAGTAGGGTAGCGGGAGGCAACACAGATACGCAGTATTTT.

The rearrangement links TRBV11-2 to TRBJ2-1, with 9 bases identical to TRBD2. V lost 0 bases and J lost 7; bases outside the gene matches: 10. The CDR3 length is 17 residues. CDR1 is SGHAT and CDR2 is FQNNGV in the germline V gene. The CDR3 loop is CASSLDLGGGARNEQFF. Here the CDR3 DNA reads TGTGCCAGCAGCTTAGATCTGGGCGGGGGGGCCAGGAATGAGCAGTTCTTC.

The CDR3 loop is CASSLFSPHDFYEQYF. As DNA, the CDR3 is TGCGCCAGCAGCTTGTTCAGTCCTCATGATTTCTACGAGCAGTACTTC. This rearrangement joins TRBV5-1 to TRBJ2-7; D not resolved. CDR1 and CDR2 (germline): SGHRS, YFSETQ. CDR3 length: 16 residues. V was cut by 1 base and J by 3 bases, with 17 bases left in between.

The chain combines TRBV3-1 (or the pseudogene TRBV3-2) with TRBJ1-3, with a weak D call TRBD1 (5 bases). The CDR3 covers 16 residues. Trimming took off 7 bases at V and 0 bases at J, with 16 bases between the two ends. The V gene's germline CDR1 is LGHDT and CDR2 YNNKEL (reference sequence). Here the CDR3 DNA reads TGTGCCAGCACCCACCGGGGCGGGAACTCTGGAAACACCATATATTTT. Translated: CASTHRGGNSGNTIYF.

This chain's CDR3 is CATSDGSTNTEAFF. In DNA form, the CDR3 reads TGTGCCACCAGTGACGGGAGTACGAACACTGAAGCTTTCTTT. This rearrangement joins TRBV24-1 to TRBJ1-1, with no clear D. V lost 4 bases and J 1 base, leaving 9 bases between the germline ends. CDR1 and CDR2 from the germline V gene are KGHDR and SFDVKD. The CDR3 has 14 residues.

The chain combines TRBV11-2 with TRBJ2-3; D tentatively fits TRBD1 or TRBD2 (5 bases each). This CDR3 spans 17 amino acids. Trimming pared 0 bases from V and 1 base from J, leaving 14 bases between. Germline assignment: CDR1 SGHAT and CDR2 FQNNGV. The CDR3 loop reads CASSLEAWGSGTDTQYF. CDR3 coding DNA: TGTGCCAGCAGCTTAGAGGCCTGGGGGTCGGGCACAGATACGCAGTATTTT.

The gene calls are TRBV28 and TRBJ2-5; 10 nucleotides line up with TRBD2. Germline assignment: CDR1 MDHEN and CDR2 SYDVKM. Trimming took 8 bases from V and 5 from J; bases not matched to a gene: 5. The CDR3 loop spans 13 amino acids. CDR3: CASGTSVGETQYF. The CDR3, as DNA: TGTGCCAGCGGGACTAGCGTAGGGGAGACCCAGTACTTC.

This chain connects TRBV5-1 to TRBJ2-5, with a weak D call TRBD2 (6 bases). Trimming shortened V by 7 bases and J by 5 bases, and 12 bases separated the two germline ends. Germline V gives CDR1 SGHRS, CDR2 YFSETQ. CDR3 size: 12 residues. CDR3 sequence: CASSEGGETQYF. For the CDR3, the DNA is TGCGCCAGCTCCGAAGGAGGGGAGACCCAGTACTTC.

The chain carries TRBV18 and TRBJ1-5; D unclear. Deletions cut 2 bases from V and 5 bases from J, with 4 bases between. The CDR3 spans 12 residues. Germline lookup yields CDR1 KGHSH and CDR2 LQKENI. The CDR3 DNA follows: TGTGCCAGCTCACCAGGGGATCAGCCCCAGCATTTT. The encoded protein is CASSPGDQPQHF.

This chain connects TRBV5-4 to TRBJ2-6; the D is unclear. There are 17 residues in the CDR3. With 0 bases removed from V and 2 bases from J, the gap between germline ends came to 12 bases. CDR1 is SGHNT, CDR2 YYREEE, per germline (reference sequence). CDR3 sequence (DNA): TGTGCCAGCAGCTTGGCGAGCCCCCGTGCTGGGGCCAACGTCCTGACTTTC. Translated, it gives CASSLASPRAGANVLTF.

The V gene is TRBV24-1, the J gene TRBJ2-1, with 13 nucleotides matching TRBD2. CDR1 KGHDR and CDR2 SFDVKD come from the germline V gene. This CDR3 spans 16 amino acids. Unmatched junction bases numbered 4, after V lost 5 bases and J lost 4 bases. The CDR3 nucleotides are TGTGCCACCAGTGCCCCGGGACTAGCGGGGTACAATGAGCAGTTCTTC. This gives the protein CATSAPGLAGYNEQFF.

This clone was seen only a few times. This chain connects TRBV5-1 to TRBJ1-1, with 11 positions matching TRBD1. The V gene end was trimmed by 3 bases and the J gene end by 4 bases; junction bases not matched to a gene: 2. The CDR3 extends over 14 amino acids. Germline V CDR1 and CDR2: SGHRS, YFSETQ. The CDR3 protein is CASSSGQGVTEAFF. CDR3 bases: TGCGCCAGCAGCTCGGGACAGGGGGTCACTGAAGCTTTCTTT.

The chain joins TRBV18 to TRBJ2-7, with 8 bases that match TRBD1. CDR1 is KGHSH and CDR2 is LQKENI in the germline V gene. V lost 2 bases, J lost 9 bases, and 9 bases stayed unmatched. This CDR3 contains 14 residues. In DNA, the CDR3 is TGTGCCAGCTCACCAGGCGGACAGGGAGCGACGCAGTACTTC. It encodes CASSPGGQGATQYF.

V is TRBV9 and J is TRBJ2-5; D is ambiguous. This CDR3 comprises 12 residues. V dropped 0 bases and J dropped 5 bases, with 5 bases sitting between them. Germline values: CDR1 SGDLS, CDR2 YYNGEE. Written as DNA, the CDR3 is TGTGCCAGCAGCGTAGTTTCGGAGACCCAGTACTTC. It encodes CASSVVSETQYF.